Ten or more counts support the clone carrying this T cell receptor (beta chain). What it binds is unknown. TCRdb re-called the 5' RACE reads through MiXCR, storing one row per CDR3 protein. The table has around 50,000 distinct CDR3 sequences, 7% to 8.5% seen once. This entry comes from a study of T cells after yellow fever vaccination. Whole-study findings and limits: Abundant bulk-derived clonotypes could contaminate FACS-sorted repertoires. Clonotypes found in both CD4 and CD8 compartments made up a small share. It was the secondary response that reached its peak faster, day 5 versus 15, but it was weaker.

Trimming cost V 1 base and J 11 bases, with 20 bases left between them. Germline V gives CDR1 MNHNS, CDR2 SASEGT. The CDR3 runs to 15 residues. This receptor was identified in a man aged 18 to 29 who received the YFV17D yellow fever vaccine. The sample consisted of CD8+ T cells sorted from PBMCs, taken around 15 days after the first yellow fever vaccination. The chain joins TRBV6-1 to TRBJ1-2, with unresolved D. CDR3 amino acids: CASSEVGQYIPLYTF. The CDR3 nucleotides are TGTGCCAGCAGTGAAGTAGGCCAATACATCCCTCTTTACACCTTC.